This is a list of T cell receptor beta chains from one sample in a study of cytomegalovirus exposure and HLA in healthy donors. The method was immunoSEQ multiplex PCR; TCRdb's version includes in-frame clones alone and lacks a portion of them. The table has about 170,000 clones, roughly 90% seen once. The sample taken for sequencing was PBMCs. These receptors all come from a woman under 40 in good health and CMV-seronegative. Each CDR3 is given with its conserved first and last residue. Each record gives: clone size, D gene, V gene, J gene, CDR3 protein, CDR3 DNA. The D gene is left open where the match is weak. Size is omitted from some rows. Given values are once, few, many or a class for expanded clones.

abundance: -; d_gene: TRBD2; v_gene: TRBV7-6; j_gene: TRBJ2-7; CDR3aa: CASSPLLAGSSYEQYF; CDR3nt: TGTGCCAGCAGCCCACTACTAGCGGGGAGCTCCTACGAGCAGTACTTC
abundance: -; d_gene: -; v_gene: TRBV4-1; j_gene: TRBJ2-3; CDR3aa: CASSQTIGSTDTQYF; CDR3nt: TGCGCCAGCAGCCAAACGATAGGGAGCACAGATACGCAGTATTTT
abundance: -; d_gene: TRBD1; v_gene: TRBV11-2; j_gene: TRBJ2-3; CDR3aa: CASSTRQGGGDTQYF; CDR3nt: TGTGCCAGCAGCACGAGACAGGGGGGTGGTGATACGCAGTATTTT
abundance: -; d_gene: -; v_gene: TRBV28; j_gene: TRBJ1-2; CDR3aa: CASSFKGSANYGYTF; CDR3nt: TGTGCCAGCAGTTTCAAAGGATCCGCTAACTATGGCTACACCTTC
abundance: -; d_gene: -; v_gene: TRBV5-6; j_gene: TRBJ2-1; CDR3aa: CASSLGRNYNEQFF; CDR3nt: TGTGCCAGCAGCTTAGGCAGGAACTACAATGAGCAGTTCTTC
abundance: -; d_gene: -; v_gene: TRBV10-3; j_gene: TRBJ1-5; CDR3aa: CAISGDLTQPQHF; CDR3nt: TGTGCCATCAGTGGAGACCTGACTCAGCCCCAGCATTTT
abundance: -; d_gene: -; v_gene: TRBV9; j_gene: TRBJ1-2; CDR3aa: CASSNNYGYTF; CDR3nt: TGTGCCAGCAGCAACAACTATGGCTACACCTTC
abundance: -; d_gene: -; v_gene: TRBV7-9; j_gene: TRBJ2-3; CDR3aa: CASSLDRSLSTDTQYF; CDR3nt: TGTGCCAGCAGCTTAGATCGCAGCCTCTCCACAGATACGCAGTATTTT
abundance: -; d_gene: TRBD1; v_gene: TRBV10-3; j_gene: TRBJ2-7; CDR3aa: CAISDGTVRQYF; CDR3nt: TGTGCCATCAGTGATGGGACAGTCAGGCAGTACTTC
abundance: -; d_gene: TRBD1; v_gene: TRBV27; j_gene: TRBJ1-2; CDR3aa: CASSFGQGGTYGYTF; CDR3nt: TGTGCCAGCAGTTTTGGACAGGGGGGGACCTATGGCTACACCTTC
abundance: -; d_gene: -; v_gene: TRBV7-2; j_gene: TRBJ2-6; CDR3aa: CASSETPSGANVLTF; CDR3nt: TGTGCCAGCAGCGAAACGCCTTCCGGGGCCAACGTCCTGACTTTC
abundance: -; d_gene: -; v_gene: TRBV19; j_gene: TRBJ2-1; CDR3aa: CASRGKGTSYNEQFF; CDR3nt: TGTGCCAGTAGAGGAAAGGGCACCTCCTACAATGAGCAGTTCTTC
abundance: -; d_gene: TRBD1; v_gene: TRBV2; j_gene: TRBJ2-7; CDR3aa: CASREPRGFDEQYF; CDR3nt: TGTGCCAGCAGGGAACCCAGGGGGTTCGACGAGCAGTACTTC
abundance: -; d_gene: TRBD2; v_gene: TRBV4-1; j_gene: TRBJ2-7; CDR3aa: CASSRSALAEIRYEQYF; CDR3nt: TGCGCCAGCAGCCGCTCCGCACTAGCGGAGATCCGATACGAGCAGTACTTC
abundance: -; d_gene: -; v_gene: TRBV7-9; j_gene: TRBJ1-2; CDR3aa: CASSFGLANYGYTF; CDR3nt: TGTGCCAGCAGCTTCGGGTTAGCTAACTATGGCTACACCTTC
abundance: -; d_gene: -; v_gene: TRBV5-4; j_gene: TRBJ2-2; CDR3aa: CASSLTGTDTGELFF; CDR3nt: TGTGCCAGCAGCTTGACAGGAACCGACACCGGGGAGCTGTTTTTT
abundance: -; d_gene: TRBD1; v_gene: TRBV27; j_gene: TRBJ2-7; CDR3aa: CASSSTGGSYEQYF; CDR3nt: TGTGCCAGCAGTTCCACAGGGGGGTCCTACGAGCAGTACTTC
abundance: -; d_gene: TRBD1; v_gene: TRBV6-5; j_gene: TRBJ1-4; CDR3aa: CASRHRGPDEKLFF; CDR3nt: TGTGCCAGCAGACACAGGGGGCCGGATGAAAAACTGTTTTTT
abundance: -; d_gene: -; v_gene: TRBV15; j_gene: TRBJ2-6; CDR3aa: CATSRDPSSGANVLTF; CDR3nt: TGTGCCACCAGCAGAGATCCGAGCTCTGGGGCCAACGTCCTGACTTTC
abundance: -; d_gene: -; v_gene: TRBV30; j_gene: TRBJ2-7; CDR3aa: CAWSVIEPYEQYF; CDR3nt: TGTGCCTGGAGTGTAATAGAACCCTACGAGCAGTACTTC
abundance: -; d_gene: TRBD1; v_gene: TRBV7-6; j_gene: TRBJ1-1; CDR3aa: CASSLGAGGVGEAFF; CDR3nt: TGTGCCAGCAGCTTAGGAGCAGGGGGCGTAGGTGAAGCTTTCTTT
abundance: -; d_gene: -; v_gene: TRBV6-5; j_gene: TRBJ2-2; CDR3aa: CASSYSTPPGELFF; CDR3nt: TGTGCCAGCAGTTACTCGACACCGCCCGGGGAGCTGTTTTTT
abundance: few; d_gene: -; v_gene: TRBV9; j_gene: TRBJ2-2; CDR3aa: CASSDLATRTSNTGELFF; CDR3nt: TGTGCCAGCAGTGACCTAGCGACCAGGACGTCGAACACCGGGGAGCTGTTTTTT
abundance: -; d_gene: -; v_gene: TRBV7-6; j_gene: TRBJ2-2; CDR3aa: CASSFLRSAGELFF; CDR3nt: TGTGCCAGCAGCTTTTTAAGGAGCGCCGGGGAGCTGTTTTTT
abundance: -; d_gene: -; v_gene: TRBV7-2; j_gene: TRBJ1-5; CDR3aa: CASSSTGGGPAQPQHF; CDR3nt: TGTGCCAGCAGCTCAACTGGGGGGGGTCCCGCGCAGCCCCAGCATTTT
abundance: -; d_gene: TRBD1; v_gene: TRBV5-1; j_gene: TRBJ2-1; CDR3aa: CASSSGTGEFF; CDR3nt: TGCGCCAGCAGTTCCGGGACAGGGGAGTTCTTC
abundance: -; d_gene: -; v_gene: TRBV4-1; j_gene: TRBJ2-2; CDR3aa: CASSQASRGHTGELFF; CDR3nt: TGCGCCAGCAGCCAAGCATCAAGGGGACACACCGGGGAGCTGTTTTTT
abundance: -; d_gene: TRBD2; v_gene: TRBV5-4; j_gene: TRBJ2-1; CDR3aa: CASSGGMGLADNEQFF; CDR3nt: TGTGCCAGCAGCGGGGGCATGGGACTAGCGGACAATGAGCAGTTCTTC
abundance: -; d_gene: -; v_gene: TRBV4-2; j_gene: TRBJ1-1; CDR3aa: CASSQDAARNTEAFF; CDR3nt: TGTGCCAGCAGCCAAGACGCAGCGAGAAACACTGAAGCTTTCTTT
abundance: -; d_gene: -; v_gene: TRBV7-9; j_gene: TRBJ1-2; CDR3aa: CASSPASRTLGYTF; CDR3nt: TGTGCCAGCAGCCCAGCCTCGAGGACGCTGGGCTACACCTTC
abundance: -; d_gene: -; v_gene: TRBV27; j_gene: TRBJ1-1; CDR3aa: CASRYFGEAFF; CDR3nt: TGTGCCAGTAGGTATTTTGGCGAAGCTTTCTTT
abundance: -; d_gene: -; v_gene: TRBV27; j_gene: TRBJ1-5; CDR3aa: CASSSQGNNQPQHF; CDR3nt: TGTGCCAGCAGTTCACAGGGAAACAATCAGCCCCAGCATTTT
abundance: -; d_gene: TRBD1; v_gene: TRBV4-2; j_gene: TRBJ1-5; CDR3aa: CASSQDVRTGGGNQPQHF; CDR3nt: TGTGCCAGCAGCCAAGACGTCCGGACAGGGGGAGGTAATCAGCCCCAGCATTTT
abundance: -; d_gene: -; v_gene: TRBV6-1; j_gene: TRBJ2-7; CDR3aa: CAITRIGYEQYF; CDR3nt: TGTGCCATCACTAGAATAGGCTACGAGCAGTACTTC
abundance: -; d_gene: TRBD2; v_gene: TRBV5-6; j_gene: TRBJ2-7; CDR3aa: CASRTVAGASYEQYF; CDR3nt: TGTGCCAGCAGGACCGTAGCGGGAGCTTCCTACGAGCAGTACTTC
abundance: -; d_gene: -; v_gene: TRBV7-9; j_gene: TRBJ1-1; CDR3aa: CASSLVFQGPPGNTEAFF; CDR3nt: TGTGCCAGCAGCTTAGTGTTCCAGGGGCCGCCGGGGAACACTGAAGCTTTCTTT
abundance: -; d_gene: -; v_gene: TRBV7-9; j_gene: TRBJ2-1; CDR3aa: CASSLAGWGEQFF; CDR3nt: TGTGCCAGCAGCTTAGCAGGGTGGGGTGAGCAGTTCTTC
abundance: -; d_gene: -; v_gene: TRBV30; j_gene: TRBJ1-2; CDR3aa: CAWSNGRDGYTF; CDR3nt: TGTGCCTGGAGTAATGGCAGGGATGGCTACACCTTC
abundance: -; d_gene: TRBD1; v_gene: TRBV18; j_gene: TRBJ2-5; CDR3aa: CASSPRDRGQETQYF; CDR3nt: TGTGCCAGCTCACCAAGGGACAGGGGCCAAGAGACCCAGTACTTC
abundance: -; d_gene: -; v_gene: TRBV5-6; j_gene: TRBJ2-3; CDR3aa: CASSYVDREGDTQYF; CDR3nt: TGTGCCAGCAGCTACGTGGACAGGGAGGGAGATACGCAGTATTTT
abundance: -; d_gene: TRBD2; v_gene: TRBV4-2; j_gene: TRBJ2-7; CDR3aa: CASSQDASGNSYEQYF; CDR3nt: TGTGCCAGCAGCCAAGATGCTAGCGGGAACTCTTACGAGCAGTACTTC
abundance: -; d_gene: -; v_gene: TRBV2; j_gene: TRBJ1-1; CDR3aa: CASWGGTVNTEAFF; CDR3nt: TGTGCCAGTTGGGGCGGCACCGTGAACACTGAAGCTTTCTTT
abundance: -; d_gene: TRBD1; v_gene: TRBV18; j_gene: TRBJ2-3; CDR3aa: CASSPTRQGRTDTQYF; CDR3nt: TGTGCCAGCTCACCAACAAGACAGGGCCGCACAGATACGCAGTATTTT
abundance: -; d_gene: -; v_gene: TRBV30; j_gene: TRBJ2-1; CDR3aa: CAWRLGGNEQFF; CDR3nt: TGTGCCTGGAGACTGGGGGGCAATGAGCAGTTCTTC
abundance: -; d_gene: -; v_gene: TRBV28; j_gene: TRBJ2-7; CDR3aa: CASRRDISPYEQYF; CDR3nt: TGTGCCAGCAGACGCGACATTTCCCCCTACGAGCAGTACTTC
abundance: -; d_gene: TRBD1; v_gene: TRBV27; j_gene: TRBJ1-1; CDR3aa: CASRRTGTGRLRIEAFF; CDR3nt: TGTGCCAGTCGGCGTACCGGGACAGGGAGATTAAGGATTGAAGCTTTCTTT
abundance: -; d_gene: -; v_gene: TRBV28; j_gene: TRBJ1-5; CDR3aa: CASNLWGNNQPQHF; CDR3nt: TGTGCCAGCAATCTGTGGGGCAACAATCAGCCCCAGCATTTT
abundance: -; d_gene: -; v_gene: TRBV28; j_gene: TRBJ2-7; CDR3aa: CASSLTAGAPYEQYF; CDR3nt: TGTGCCAGCAGCCTTACTGCAGGGGCTCCCTACGAGCAGTACTTC
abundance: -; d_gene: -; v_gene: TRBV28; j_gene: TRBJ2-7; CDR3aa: CASRKLGGSYEQYF; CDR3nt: TGTGCCAGCAGGAAACTGGGGGGCTCCTACGAGCAGTACTTC
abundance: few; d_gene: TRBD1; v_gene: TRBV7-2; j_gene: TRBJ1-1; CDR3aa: CASSLLTGLGAEAFF; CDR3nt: TGTGCCAGCAGCTTACTGACAGGGCTCGGCGCTGAAGCTTTCTTT
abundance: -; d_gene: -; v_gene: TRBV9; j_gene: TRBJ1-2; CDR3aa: CASSPGYDDYGYTF; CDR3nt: TGTGCCAGCAGCCCAGGGTACGACGACTATGGCTACACCTTC
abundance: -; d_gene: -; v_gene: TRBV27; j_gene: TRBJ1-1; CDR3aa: CASSWEGGKTEAFF; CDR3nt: TGTGCCAGCAGTTGGGAGGGAGGGAAAACTGAAGCTTTCTTT